This TCR beta chain was obtained from a study of vaccination effects on CD4 cells after COVID-19. Sequencing was performed with immunoSEQ multiplex PCR; in TCRdb, only in-frame clones are kept and a portion is missing. The table includes about 25,000 clones, about 70% detected once. The ViraFEST assay expanded antigen-specific CD4+ T cells with viral peptide pools before sequencing. With more than 9 days of culture completed, CD4+ T cells were isolated. The participants, recipients of two vaccine doses, got either BNT162b2 or mRNA-1273. V dropped 3 bases and J dropped 5 bases, with 7 bases sitting between them. Looked up from germline, CDR1 is SNHLY and CDR2 is FYNNEI. The CDR3 contains 13 residues. This clone was picked up a small number of times. Its cognate antigen is unknown.

This receptor was identified in a human donor who received a COVID-19 vaccine. Sequenced here: CD4+ T cells from PBMCs cultured with SARS-CoV-2 spike peptides, sampled after COVID-19 vaccination. The chain joins TRBV2 to TRBJ2-2; D is unclear. The CDR3 DNA reads as TGTGCCAGCAGTGAGAGGTGGACCGGGGAGCTGTTTTTT. The encoded protein is CASSERWTGELFF.